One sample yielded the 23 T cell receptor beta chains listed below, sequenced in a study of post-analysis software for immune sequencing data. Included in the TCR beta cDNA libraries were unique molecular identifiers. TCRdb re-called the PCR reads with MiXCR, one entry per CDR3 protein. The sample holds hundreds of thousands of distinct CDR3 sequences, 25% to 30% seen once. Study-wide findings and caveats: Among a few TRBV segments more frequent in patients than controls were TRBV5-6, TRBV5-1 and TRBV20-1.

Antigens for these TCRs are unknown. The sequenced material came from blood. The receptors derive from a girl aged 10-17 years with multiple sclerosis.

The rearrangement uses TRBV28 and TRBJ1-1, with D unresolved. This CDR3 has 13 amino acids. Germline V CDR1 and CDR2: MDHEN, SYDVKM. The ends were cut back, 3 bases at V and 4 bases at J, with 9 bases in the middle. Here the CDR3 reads CASSLSTSTEAFF. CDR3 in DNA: TGTGCCAGCAGTTTGAGTACTAGCACTGAAGCTTTCTTT.

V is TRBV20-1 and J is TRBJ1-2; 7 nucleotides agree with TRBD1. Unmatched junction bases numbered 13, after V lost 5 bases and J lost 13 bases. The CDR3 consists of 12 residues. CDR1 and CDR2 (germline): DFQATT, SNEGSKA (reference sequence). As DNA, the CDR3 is TGCAGTGCTTACAAAACGACAGGGCCTTTCACCTTC. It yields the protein CSAYKTTGPFTF.

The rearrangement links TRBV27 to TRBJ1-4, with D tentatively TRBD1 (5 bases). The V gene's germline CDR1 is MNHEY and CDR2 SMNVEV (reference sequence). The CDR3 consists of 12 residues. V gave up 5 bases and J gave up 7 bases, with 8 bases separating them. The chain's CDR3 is CASSGGVEKLFF. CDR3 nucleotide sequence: TGTGCCAGCAGTGGGGGGGTTGAAAAACTGTTTTTT.

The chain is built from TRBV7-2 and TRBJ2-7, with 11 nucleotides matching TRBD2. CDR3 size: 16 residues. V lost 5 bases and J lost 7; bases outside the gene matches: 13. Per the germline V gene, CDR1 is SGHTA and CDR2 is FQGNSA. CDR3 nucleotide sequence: TGTGCCAGCAGCCGGATTACTAGCGGGAGTTCGGGGGAGCAGTACTTC. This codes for CASSRITSGSSGEQYF.

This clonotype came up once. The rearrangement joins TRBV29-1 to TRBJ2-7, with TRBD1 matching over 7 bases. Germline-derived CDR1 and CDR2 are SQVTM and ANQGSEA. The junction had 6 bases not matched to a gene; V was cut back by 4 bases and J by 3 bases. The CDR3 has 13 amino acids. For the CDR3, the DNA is TGCAGCGTTGGTTACAGGGGCCTCTACGAGCAGTACTTC. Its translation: CSVGYRGLYEQYF.

The CDR3 sequence is CASSLFIGFRGDEQFF. The CDR3 nucleotides read TGTGCCAGCAGCTTATTCATTGGCTTTAGGGGTGATGAGCAGTTCTTC. The genes are TRBV7-9 and TRBJ2-1; a weak D match, TRBD1 (5 bases). Germline-derived CDR1 and CDR2 are SEHNR and FQNEAQ (reference sequence). The CDR3 totals 16 residues. The V and J ends lost 2 bases and 8 bases respectively, with 19 bases between them.

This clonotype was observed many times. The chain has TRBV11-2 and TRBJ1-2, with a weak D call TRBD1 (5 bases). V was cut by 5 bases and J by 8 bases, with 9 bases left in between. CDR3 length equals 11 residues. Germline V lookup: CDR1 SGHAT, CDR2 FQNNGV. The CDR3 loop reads CASSGPGGYTF. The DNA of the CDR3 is TGTGCCAGCAGCGGTCCAGGGGGCTACACCTTC.

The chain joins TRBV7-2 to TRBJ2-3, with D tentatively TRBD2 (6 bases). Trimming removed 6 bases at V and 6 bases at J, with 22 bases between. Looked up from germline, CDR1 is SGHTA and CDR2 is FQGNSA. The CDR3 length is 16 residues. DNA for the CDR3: TGTGCCAGCAGAGTCCAGGGTAGCGGTCCGTTCGATACGCAGTATTTT. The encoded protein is CASRVQGSGPFDTQYF.

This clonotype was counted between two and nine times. CDR3 residues: CSVDFILGETQYF. The CDR3 coding sequence is TGCAGCGTTGATTTTATTCTAGGGGAGACCCAGTACTTC. The chain links TRBV29-1 to TRBJ2-5; D remains ambiguous. CDR3 length equals 13 residues. V lost 3 bases and J 5 bases, leaving 13 bases between the germline ends. Germline-derived CDR1 and CDR2 are SQVTM and ANQGSEA.

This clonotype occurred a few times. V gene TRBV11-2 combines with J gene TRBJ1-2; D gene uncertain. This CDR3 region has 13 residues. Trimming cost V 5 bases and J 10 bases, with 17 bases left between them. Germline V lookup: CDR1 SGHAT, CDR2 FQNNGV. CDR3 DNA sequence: TGTGCCAGCAGCGTACGCGCCGGCGGCAACTACACCTTC. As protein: CASSVRAGGNYTF.

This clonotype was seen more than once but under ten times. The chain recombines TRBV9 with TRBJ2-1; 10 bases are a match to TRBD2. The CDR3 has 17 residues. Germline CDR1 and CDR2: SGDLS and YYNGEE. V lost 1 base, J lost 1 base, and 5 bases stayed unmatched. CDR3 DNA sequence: TGTGCCAGCAGCGTAACGTCTAGCGGGAGTTCCTACAATGAGCAGTTCTTC. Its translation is CASSVTSSGSSYNEQFF.

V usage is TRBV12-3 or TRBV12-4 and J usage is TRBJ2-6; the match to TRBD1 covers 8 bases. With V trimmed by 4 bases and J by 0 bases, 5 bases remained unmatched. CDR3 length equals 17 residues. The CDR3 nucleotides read TGTGCCAGCAGTTCCCGGACAGGGCCCTCTGGGGCCAACGTCCTGACTTTC. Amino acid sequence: CASSSRTGPSGANVLTF.

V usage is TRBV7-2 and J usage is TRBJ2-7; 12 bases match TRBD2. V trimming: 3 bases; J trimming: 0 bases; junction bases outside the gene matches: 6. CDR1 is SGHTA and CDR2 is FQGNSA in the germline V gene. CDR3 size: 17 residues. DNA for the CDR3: TGTGCCAGCAGCTTTCCGAGACTAGCGGGGGCCTCCTACGAGCAGTACTTC. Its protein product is CASSFPRLAGASYEQYF.

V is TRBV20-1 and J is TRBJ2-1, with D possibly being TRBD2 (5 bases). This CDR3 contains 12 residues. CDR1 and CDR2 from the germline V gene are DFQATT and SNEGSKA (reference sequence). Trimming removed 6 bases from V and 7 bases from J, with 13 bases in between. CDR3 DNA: TGCAGTGCCGAAGAACTAGGGAATGAGCAGTTCTTC. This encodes CSAEELGNEQFF.

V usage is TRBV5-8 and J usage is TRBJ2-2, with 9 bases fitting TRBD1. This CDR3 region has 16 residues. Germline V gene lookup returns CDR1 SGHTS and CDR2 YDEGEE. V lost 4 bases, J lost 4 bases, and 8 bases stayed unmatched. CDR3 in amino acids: CASSGYRGPGTGELFF. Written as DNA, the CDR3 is TGTGCCAGCAGCGGGTACAGGGGGCCAGGCACCGGGGAGCTGTTTTTT.

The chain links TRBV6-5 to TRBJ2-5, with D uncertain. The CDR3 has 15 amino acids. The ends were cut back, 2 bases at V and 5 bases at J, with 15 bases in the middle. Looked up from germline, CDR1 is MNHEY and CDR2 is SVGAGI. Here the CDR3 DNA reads TGTGCCAGCAGTTACAGGGTGGGTCTGGGCGAGACCCAGTACTTC. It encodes CASSYRVGLGETQYF.

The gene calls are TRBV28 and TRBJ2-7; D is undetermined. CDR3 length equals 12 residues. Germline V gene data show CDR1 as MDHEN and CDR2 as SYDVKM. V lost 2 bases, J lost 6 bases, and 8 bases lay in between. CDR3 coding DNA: TGTGCCAGCAGTTTAAGACCGGGCGAGCAGTACTTC. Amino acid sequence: CASSLRPGEQYF.

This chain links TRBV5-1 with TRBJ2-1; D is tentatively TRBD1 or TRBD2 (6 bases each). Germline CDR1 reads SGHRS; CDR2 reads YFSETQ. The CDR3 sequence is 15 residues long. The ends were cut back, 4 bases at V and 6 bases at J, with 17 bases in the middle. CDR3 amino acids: CASSPEAGEVNEQFF. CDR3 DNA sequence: TGCGCCAGCAGCCCGGAGGCAGGGGAGGTCAATGAGCAGTTCTTC.

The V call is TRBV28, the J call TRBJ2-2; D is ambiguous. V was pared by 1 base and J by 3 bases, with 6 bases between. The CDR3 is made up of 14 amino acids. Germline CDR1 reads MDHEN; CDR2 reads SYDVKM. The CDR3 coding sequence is TGTGCCAGCAGTTTATACGTGGACACCGGGGAGCTGTTTTTT. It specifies CASSLYVDTGELFF.

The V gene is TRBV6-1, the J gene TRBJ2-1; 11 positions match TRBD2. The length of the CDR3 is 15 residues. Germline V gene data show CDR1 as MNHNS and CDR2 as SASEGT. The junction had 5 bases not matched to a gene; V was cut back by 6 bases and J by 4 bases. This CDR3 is CASRASGGYYNEQFF. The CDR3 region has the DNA TGTGCCAGCAGGGCTAGCGGGGGGTATTACAATGAGCAGTTCTTC.

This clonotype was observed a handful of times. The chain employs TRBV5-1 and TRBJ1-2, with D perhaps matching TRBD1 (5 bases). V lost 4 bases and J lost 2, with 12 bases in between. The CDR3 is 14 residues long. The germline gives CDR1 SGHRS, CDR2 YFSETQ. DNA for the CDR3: TGCGCCAGCAGCCTGGAGGGGATAAACTATGGCTACACCTTC. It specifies CASSLEGINYGYTF.

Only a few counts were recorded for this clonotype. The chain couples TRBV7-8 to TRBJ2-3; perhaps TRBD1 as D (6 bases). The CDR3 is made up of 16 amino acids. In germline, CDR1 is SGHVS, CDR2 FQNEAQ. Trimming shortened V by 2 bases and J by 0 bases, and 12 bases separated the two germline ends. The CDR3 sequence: CASSLRGTLSTDTQYF. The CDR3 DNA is TGTGCCAGCAGCTTAAGGGGGACCCTTAGCACAGATACGCAGTATTTT.

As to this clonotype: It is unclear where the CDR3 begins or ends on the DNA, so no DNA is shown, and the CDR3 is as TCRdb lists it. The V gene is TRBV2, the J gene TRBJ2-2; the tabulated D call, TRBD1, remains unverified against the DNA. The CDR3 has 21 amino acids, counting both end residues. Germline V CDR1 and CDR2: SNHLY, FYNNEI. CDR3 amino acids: CASSHGGNEQFFGPGTGELFF.